The text below deals with one TCR beta chain. No antigen is known for it. This may stem from a read error, because a much larger clone lies one nucleotide away. This entry comes from a study of breast tumors, draining lymph nodes, adjacent tissues. Notes on the study in general: Luminal-like breast cancer showed significantly higher tumor–nontumor repertoire similarity than basal-like. Findings are consistent with lymph node origin and intratumoral expansion of most tumor T cells. Tumor T cell lymph node origin was a supported hypothesis, not proven. Tumors had less TCR diversity than lymph nodes, more than nontumor tissue.

MiXCR, applied by TCRdb to the multiplex PCR reads, yields one record per CDR3 protein. The sample records approximately 250,000 distinct CDR3 sequences, less than 40% being singletons. Trimming took 5 bases from V and 12 from J; bases not matched to a gene: 11. Germline V gives CDR1 MNHNS, CDR2 SASEGT. The CDR3 has 15 amino acids. The lymph nodes were axillary draining lymph nodes from breast cancer patients. The rearrangement joins TRBV6-1 to TRBJ1-6, with 9 nucleotides matching TRBD1. This TCR was sampled from a female donor with breast cancer. Some clones in this sample may be carry-over from other donors' samples. Sequencing was done on a sample of axillary lymph node tissue. The CDR3 region is CASSHPGQGFQPLHF. The CDR3 DNA sequence: TGTGCCAGCAGTCATCCGGGACAGGGCTTCCAACCCCTCCACTTT.